This T cell receptor (beta chain) was observed in a study of blood T cell repertoires in COVID-19. V was shortened by 4 bases and J by 5 bases, with 20 bases between the two germline ends. CDR3 length equals 17 residues. The germline CDR1 and CDR2 sequences are MDHEN and SYDVKM. This table comes from immunoSEQ multiplex PCR, and its TCRdb copy is limited to in-frame clones, with some not included. The repertoire includes a few hundred thousand clones, around 86% of them detected once, and around 9.3% sits in the top ten. The age range of participants was about 18 to 95 years, with residence in 20 to 25 US areas. For recovered donors of Cohort 3, there were two negative PCRs, clearance, or symptom resolution.

The origin of this receptor is a young woman who had recovered from COVID-19. Sequencing was done on a sample of PBMCs or T cells enriched from blood (not recorded which). The chain uses TRBV28 and TRBJ1-4; the D gene is possibly TRBD1 (5 bases). Here the CDR3 reads CASSSRGRGSQNEKLFF. The CDR3 DNA sequence: TGTGCCAGCAGTTCAAGGGGCCGCGGCAGTCAAAATGAAAAACTGTTTTTT.